Listed here are 15 T cell receptor beta chains from one sample, sequenced in a study of OX40 agonist ivuxolimab in advanced cancers. TCRdb keeps only in-frame clones here, not all; method: immunoSEQ multiplex PCR. The sample shows about 51,000 clones, 65% to 85% of them seen only once. Sequencing was performed on CD4+ or CD8+ T cells sorted from blood, taken in a trial of the OX40 agonist ivuxolimab. The source is an adult with an advanced solid tumor such as melanoma, head and neck, liver or kidney cancer.

The J gene is TRBJ2-3, the V gene TRBV7-2, with unresolved D. V was pared by 5 bases and J by 4 bases, with 10 bases between. CDR1 SGHTA and CDR2 FQGNSA come from the germline V gene. CDR3 length: 13 residues. This chain's CDR3 is CASSLQSSDTQYF. CDR3 sequence (DNA): TGTGCCAGCAGCCTACAGAGCTCAGATACGCAGTATTTT.

The gene calls are TRBV6-6 and TRBJ1-3; D is unresolved. CDR1 and CDR2 from the germline V gene are MNHNY and SVGAGI (reference sequence). The CDR3 runs 15 residues. Deletions cut 6 bases from V and 2 bases from J, with 14 bases between. The CDR3 DNA sequence: TGTGCCAGCAGGTACCCCGGGCAGGCTGGAAACACCATATATTTT. This encodes CASRYPGQAGNTIYF.

The chain couples TRBV7-8 to TRBJ2-5; TRBD2 agrees at 10 bases. The germline gives CDR1 SGHVS, CDR2 FQNEAQ. The CDR3 is 14 residues long. V lost 5 bases to trimming and J lost 5 bases; unmatched junction nucleotides: 5. The CDR3 DNA reads as TGTGCCAGCAGCCCTAGCGGGGGCCGTGAGACCCAGTACTTC. Protein product: CASSPSGGRETQYF.

CDR3 in amino acids: CASSDSTRGGDNEQFF. The CDR3 coding sequence is TGCGCCAGCAGTGACTCGACTAGGGGGGGGGATAATGAGCAGTTCTTC. The chain has TRBV10-2 and TRBJ2-1; perhaps TRBD2 as D (7 bases). The CDR3 has 16 residues. Trimming cost V 3 bases and J 7 bases, with 19 bases left between them. The germline gives CDR1 WSHSY, CDR2 SAAADI.

J is TRBJ1-1 and V is TRBV7-2; TRBD1 aligns across 9 bases. V trimming: 5 bases; J trimming: 5 bases; junction bases outside the gene matches: 9. The CDR3 length is 15 residues. Germline CDR1 and CDR2: SGHTA and FQGNSA. The DNA for the CDR3 is TGTGCCAGCAGCGGAAATACAGGGGGCTTAACTGAAGCTTTCTTT. It encodes CASSGNTGGLTEAFF.

In this sample, this clone turned up a few times. V and J are TRBV7-9 and TRBJ2-3, with D possibly matching TRBD2 (6 bases). CDR1 is SEHNR, CDR2 FQNEAQ, per germline (reference sequence). V lost 4 bases, J lost 1 base, and 9 bases lay in between. The CDR3 length is 14 residues. DNA for the CDR3: TGTGCCAGCAGCTATATAGCGGGCACAGATACGCAGTATTTT. It is translated as CASSYIAGTDTQYF.

The chain has TRBV4-1 and TRBJ1-2, with D hard to call. Germline CDR1 reads MGHRA; CDR2 reads YSYEKL. This CDR3 spans 13 amino acids. V gave up 0 bases and J gave up 8 bases, with 10 bases separating them. The CDR3 DNA follows: TGCGCCAGCAGCCAAGATCCTGGGGAAGGCTACACCTTC. Its protein product is CASSQDPGEGYTF.

V usage is TRBV7-6 and J usage is TRBJ1-5; D is possibly TRBD1 (6 bases). Trimming took 2 bases from V and 4 from J, leaving 33 bases between them. The CDR3 length is 22 residues. The germline V gene has CDR1 SGHVS and CDR2 FNYEAQ. This CDR3 reads CASSLFYGFASGTHFWNQPQHF. CDR3 coding DNA: TGTGCCAGCAGCTTATTTTATGGTTTCGCGTCCGGGACACACTTTTGGAATCAGCCCCAGCATTTT.

This chain links TRBV5-8 with TRBJ1-3; no firm D call. Deletions cut 3 bases from V and 0 bases from J, with 10 bases between. This CDR3 contains 15 residues. Germline V CDR1 and CDR2: SGHTS, YDEGEE. The CDR3 nucleotides read TGTGCCAGCAGCTGGGGTCAACACTCTGGAAACACCATATATTTT. It encodes CASSWGQHSGNTIYF.

A remark on this clone: At one end the junction does not follow the germline gene, possibly because of a read error. This chain joins TRBV5-1 and TRBJ1-1, with a weak D call TRBD1 (5 bases). The CDR3 contains 15 residues. Per germline, CDR1 SGHRS and CDR2 YFSETQ. For the CDR3, the DNA is TGCGCTAGCAGGGAGAGCCAAGTGGGGGGCACTGAAGCTTTCTTT. Translation: CASRESQVGGTEAFF.

This clone appeared a few times. The CDR3 sequence: CASSVDGNQPQHF. The CDR3 nucleotides read TGTGCCAGCAGCGTAGATGGCAATCAGCCCCAGCATTTT. The chain recombines TRBV9 with TRBJ1-5; D unclear. The CDR3 totals 13 residues. Looked up from germline, CDR1 is SGDLS and CDR2 is YYNGEE. Trimming pared 0 bases from V and 2 bases from J, leaving 3 bases between.

This chain joins TRBV27 and TRBJ2-2; no clear D. Germline V gene data show CDR1 as MNHEY and CDR2 as SMNVEV (reference sequence). This CDR3 region has 15 residues. Trimming shortened V by 5 bases and J by 5 bases, and 15 bases separated the two germline ends. The CDR3 DNA follows: TGTGCCAGCAGTCCCATCGCGACGTCTACCGGGGAGCTGTTTTTT. Its translation is CASSPIATSTGELFF.

This clone was observed once. The rearrangement uses TRBV19 and TRBJ2-7; tentatively, D is TRBD1 or TRBD2 (5 bases each). Trimming shortened V by 0 bases and J by 3 bases, and 15 bases separated the two germline ends. The germline V gene encodes CDR1 LNHDA and CDR2 SQIVND (reference sequence). The CDR3 covers 16 residues. As DNA, the CDR3 is TGTGCCAGTAGTATAGACGACGGGGCCCGGATCTACGAGCAGTACTTC. This translates into CASSIDDGARIYEQYF.

The chain couples TRBV5-1 to TRBJ2-4; D is perhaps TRBD2 (5 bases). V lost 0 bases and J 10 bases, leaving 11 bases between the germline ends. The germline V gene has CDR1 SGHRS and CDR2 YFSETQ. The CDR3 sequence is 13 residues long. The CDR3 sequence is CASSLESGPIQYF. The CDR3 region has the DNA TGCGCCAGCAGCTTGGAGAGCGGACCAATTCAGTACTTC.

This clone was detected only a few times. The gene calls are TRBV19 and TRBJ1-4; a weak D match, TRBD1 (6 bases). This CDR3 spans 14 amino acids. Trimming removed 2 bases from V and 8 bases from J, with 12 bases in between. CDR1 and CDR2 (germline): LNHDA, SQIVND (reference sequence). The CDR3 here is CASSITGRDEKLFF. The CDR3 DNA sequence: TGTGCCAGTAGTATAACAGGGAGGGACGAAAAACTGTTTTTT.